The rows below give T cell receptor beta chains drawn from one sample of a study of blood T cell repertoires in COVID-19. This table comes from immunoSEQ multiplex PCR, and its TCRdb copy is limited to in-frame clones, with some not included. This sample has 100,000 or so clones, with 75% to 95% found just once. Material: peripheral blood. The receptors shown here come from a woman in her forties or fifties in a cohort sampled during active COVID-19. Both conserved end residues are part of each CDR3. Fields, in order: V gene, clone size, D gene, J gene, CDR3 protein, CDR3 DNA. The D gene is left open where the match is weak. Part of the rows lack a size; the others show once, few, many or a class for expanded clones.

TRBV3-1/TRBV3-2	NA	NA	TRBJ1-1	CASSQGGPNTEAFF	TGTGCCAGCAGCCAGGGGGGTCCGAACACTGAAGCTTTCTTT
TRBV18	NA	NA	TRBJ2-2	CASSPPEGYRTGELFF	TGTGCCAGCTCACCACCGGAGGGGTATCGGACCGGGGAGCTGTTTTTT
TRBV5-1	NA	TRBD1	TRBJ2-1	CASSPRQGGGYNEQFF	TGCGCCAGCAGCCCACGACAGGGTGGCGGATACAATGAGCAGTTCTTC
TRBV28	NA	TRBD1	TRBJ2-1	CASNTGTGVYNEQFF	TGTGCCAGCAACACCGGGACAGGGGTATACAATGAGCAGTTCTTC
TRBV5-1	NA	TRBD1	TRBJ1-6	CASSAGGANSPLHF	TGCGCCAGTAGCGCAGGGGGCGCGAATTCACCCCTCCACTTT
TRBV25-1	NA	NA	TRBJ2-3	CASQQGGFTDTQYF	TGTGCCAGCCAACAGGGGGGGTTCACAGATACGCAGTATTTT
TRBV6-5	NA	NA	TRBJ2-7	CATGVDRYSYEQYF	TGTGCCACAGGGGTTGACAGGTACTCCTACGAGCAGTACTTC
TRBV28	NA	NA	TRBJ1-2	CASSSGNYGYTF	TGTGCCAGCAGTTCCGGGAACTATGGCTACACCTTC
TRBV5-1	once	TRBD1	TRBJ2-7	CASSLAGTASYEQYF	TGCGCCAGCAGCTTGGCCGGGACAGCCTCCTACGAGCAGTACTTC
TRBV4-1	NA	TRBD1	TRBJ1-1	CASRKDRGLANTEAFF	TGCGCCAGCCGAAAGGACAGGGGGCTGGCGAACACTGAAGCTTTCTTT
TRBV9	NA	NA	TRBJ1-4	CAIEGNRTRDEKLFF	TGTGCCATCGAAGGAAACAGGACCCGGGATGAAAAACTGTTTTTT
TRBV19	NA	NA	TRBJ1-5	CASSDTWTGNQPQHF	TGTGCCAGTAGCGACACCTGGACAGGCAATCAGCCCCAGCATTTT
TRBV4-2	NA	TRBD2	TRBJ2-1	CASSQAGPGTSGLNEQFF	TGTGCCAGCAGCCAAGCTGGACCCGGGACTAGCGGACTCAATGAGCAGTTCTTC
TRBV5-5	NA	NA	TRBJ2-7	CASRERGEGDEQYF	TGTGCCAGCAGAGAGCGAGGTGAAGGGGACGAGCAGTACTTC
TRBV19	NA	NA	TRBJ1-2	CASSRQGGYGYTF	TGTGCCAGTAGTCGTCAGGGAGGCTATGGCTACACCTTC
TRBV5-1	NA	TRBD2	TRBJ2-1	CASSKLAGSYNEQFF	TGCGCCAGCAGCAAACTAGCGGGCTCCTACAATGAGCAGTTCTTC
TRBV19	NA	NA	TRBJ2-5	CASSQGSETQYF	TGTGCCAGTAGTCAGGGCAGTGAGACCCAGTACTTC
TRBV4-2	NA	NA	TRBJ2-3	CASSQDRDRGSTDTQYF	TGTGCCAGCAGCCAAGATCGGGATCGGGGAAGTACAGATACGCAGTATTTT
TRBV19	NA	TRBD2	TRBJ2-1	CASSIVSGAYNEQFF	TGTGCCAGTAGTATAGTGAGCGGGGCTTACAATGAGCAGTTCTTC
TRBV11-3	NA	NA	TRBJ2-2	CASSLVLGATGELFF	TGTGCCAGCAGCTTGGTACTCGGAGCGACCGGGGAGCTGTTTTTT
TRBV7-2	NA	TRBD2	TRBJ2-7	CASSLVALAGAHEQYF	TGTGCCAGCAGCTTAGTCGCACTAGCGGGAGCCCACGAGCAGTACTTC
TRBV29-1	once	NA	TRBJ1-1	CSVPGTMNTEAFF	TGCAGCGTCCCCGGGACAATGAACACTGAAGCTTTCTTT
TRBV5-1	NA	NA	TRBJ1-2	CASSLVQKDKNYGYTF	TGCGCCAGCAGCTTGGTACAGAAAGACAAAAACTATGGCTACACCTTC
TRBV27	NA	TRBD1	TRBJ2-2	CASSLPGGVGNTGELFF	TGTGCCAGCAGTTTACCAGGGGGCGTAGGCAACACCGGGGAGCTGTTTTTT
TRBV11-2	NA	TRBD2	TRBJ2-3	CASSRGGEADTQYF	TGTGCCAGCAGCCGGGGGGGAGAGGCAGATACGCAGTATTTT
TRBV27	once	NA	TRBJ2-7	CASNTGGPTYEQYF	TGTGCCAGCAACACGGGGGGCCCAACCTACGAGCAGTACTTC
TRBV5-1	NA	NA	TRBJ2-5	CASRWAIQETQYF	TGCGCCAGCCGATGGGCTATCCAAGAGACCCAGTACTTC
TRBV7-9	NA	NA	TRBJ1-6	CASTHKNSPLHF	TGTGCCAGCACCCACAAGAATTCACCCCTCCACTTT
TRBV4-1	NA	TRBD1	TRBJ1-6	CASSEYGTGANSPLHF	TGCGCCAGCAGCGAGTACGGGACAGGGGCCAATTCACCCCTCCACTTT
TRBV3-1/TRBV3-2	NA	NA	TRBJ2-3	CASSQDLGRDTQYF	TGTGCCAGCAGCCAAGATCTTGGTAGAGATACGCAGTATTTT
TRBV3-1/TRBV3-2	NA	NA	TRBJ2-5	CASSLLSPRETQYF	TGTGCCAGCAGCCTCCTGAGCCCACGGGAGACCCAGTACTTC
TRBV3-1/TRBV3-2	NA	NA	TRBJ2-1	CASSQLGAINEQFF	TGTGCCAGCAGCCAGTTAGGGGCTATCAATGAGCAGTTCTTC
TRBV12-3/TRBV12-4	NA	NA	TRBJ2-7	CASSVQGTYEQYF	TGTGCCAGCAGTGTGCAGGGGACCTACGAGCAGTACTTC
TRBV10-3	NA	TRBD2	TRBJ2-2	CATRGTSGRARSAGELFF	TGTGCCACCCGCGGGACTAGCGGGAGGGCGAGGTCGGCCGGGGAGCTGTTTTTT
TRBV27	NA	TRBD1	TRBJ1-6	CASRSDRGHSPLHF	TGTGCCAGCAGGTCGGACAGGGGGCATTCACCCCTCCACTTT
TRBV29-1	NA	TRBD2	TRBJ2-1	CSVDSGRDNEQFF	TGCAGCGTTGACAGCGGGAGGGACAATGAGCAGTTCTTC
TRBV28	NA	NA	TRBJ2-7	CASTLRERDEQYF	TGTGCCAGCACTCTACGGGAGCGCGACGAGCAGTACTTC
TRBV7-9	few	NA	TRBJ2-7	CASSLGTHYEQYF	TGTGCCAGCAGCTTAGGGACTCACTACGAGCAGTACTTC
TRBV6-5	NA	NA	TRBJ1-1	CASSQEVAYGEAFF	TGTGCCAGCAGCCAGGAGGTGGCGTATGGGGAAGCTTTCTTT
TRBV1	NA	NA	TRBJ2-2	CTSIRDRGTTGELFF	TGCACCAGCATCAGGGACAGGGGGACCACCGGGGAGCTGTTTTTT
TRBV28	NA	TRBD1	TRBJ1-4	CASGSGTVYGEKLFF	TGTGCCAGCGGATCCGGGACAGTTTATGGTGAAAAACTGTTTTTT
TRBV7-3	NA	NA	TRBJ2-7	CASSPGAASSYEQYF	TGTGCCAGCAGCCCCGGAGCGGCGAGCTCCTACGAGCAGTACTTC
TRBV4-1	NA	NA	TRBJ2-5	CASSQDAGRETQYF	TGCGCCAGCAGCCAAGATGCAGGTAGAGAGACCCAGTACTTC
TRBV10-2	NA	NA	TRBJ2-5	CASSGPPLGVQETQYF	TGCGCCAGCAGTGGCCCACCGCTAGGAGTACAAGAGACCCAGTACTTC
TRBV6-6	NA	TRBD2	TRBJ2-1	CASSYGTSTYNEQFF	TGTGCCAGCAGTTACGGGACTAGCACCTACAATGAGCAGTTCTTC
TRBV7-9	NA	TRBD1	TRBJ1-1	CASRGGTGDPEAFF	TGTGCCAGCAGAGGCGGGACAGGGGATCCTGAAGCTTTCTTT
TRBV27	NA	TRBD1	TRBJ2-7	CASSPRQGPTYEQYF	TGTGCCAGCAGTCCCAGACAGGGACCTACCTACGAGCAGTACTTC
TRBV5-1	NA	NA	TRBJ2-7	CASSVASGITYEQYF	TGCGCCAGCAGCGTGGCCTCGGGAATCACCTACGAGCAGTACTTC
TRBV3-1/TRBV3-2	few	NA	TRBJ2-7	CASSQGAEKYEQYF	TGTGCCAGCAGCCAAGGGGCAGAGAAATACGAGCAGTACTTC
TRBV2	once	NA	TRBJ1-5	CASSFRGEQPQHF	TGTGCCAGCAGTTTCAGGGGAGAGCAGCCCCAGCATTTT